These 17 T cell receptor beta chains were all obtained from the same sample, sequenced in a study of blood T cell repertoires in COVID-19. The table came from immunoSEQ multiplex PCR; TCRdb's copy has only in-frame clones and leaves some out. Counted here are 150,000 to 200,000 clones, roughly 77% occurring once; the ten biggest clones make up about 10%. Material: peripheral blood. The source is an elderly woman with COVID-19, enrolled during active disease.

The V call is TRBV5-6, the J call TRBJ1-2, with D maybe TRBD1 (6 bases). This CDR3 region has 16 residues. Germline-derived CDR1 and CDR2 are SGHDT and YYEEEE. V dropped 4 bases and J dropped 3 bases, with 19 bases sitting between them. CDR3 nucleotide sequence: TGTGCCAGCAGCCCGGACAGCGACCTACCTCACTATGGCTACACCTTC. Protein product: CASSPDSDLPHYGYTF. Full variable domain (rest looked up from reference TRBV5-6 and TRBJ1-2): DAGVTQSPTHLIKTRGQQVTLRCSPKSGHDTVSWYQQALGQGPQFIFQYYEEEERQRGNFPDRFSGHQFPNYSSELNVNALLLGDSALYLCASSPDSDLPHYGYTFGSGTRLTVV.

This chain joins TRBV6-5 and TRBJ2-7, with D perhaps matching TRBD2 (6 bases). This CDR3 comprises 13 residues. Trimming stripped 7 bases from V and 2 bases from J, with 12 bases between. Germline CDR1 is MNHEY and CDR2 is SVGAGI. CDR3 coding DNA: TGTGCCAGCAAACTCGGGACTGCCTACGAGCAGTACTTC. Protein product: CASKLGTAYEQYF.

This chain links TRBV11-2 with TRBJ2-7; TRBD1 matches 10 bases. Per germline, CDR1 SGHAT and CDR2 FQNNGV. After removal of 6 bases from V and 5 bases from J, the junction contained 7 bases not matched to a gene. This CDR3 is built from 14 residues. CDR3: CASRRRQGADEQYF. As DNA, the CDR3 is TGTGCCAGCAGACGCAGACAGGGGGCAGACGAGCAGTACTTC.

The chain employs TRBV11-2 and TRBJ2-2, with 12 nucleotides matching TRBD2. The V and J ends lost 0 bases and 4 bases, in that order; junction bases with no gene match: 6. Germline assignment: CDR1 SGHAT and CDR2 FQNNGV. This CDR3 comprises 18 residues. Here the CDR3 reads CASSLDPWTSGITGELFF. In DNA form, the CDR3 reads TGTGCCAGCAGCTTAGATCCTTGGACTAGCGGGATCACCGGGGAGCTGTTTTTT.

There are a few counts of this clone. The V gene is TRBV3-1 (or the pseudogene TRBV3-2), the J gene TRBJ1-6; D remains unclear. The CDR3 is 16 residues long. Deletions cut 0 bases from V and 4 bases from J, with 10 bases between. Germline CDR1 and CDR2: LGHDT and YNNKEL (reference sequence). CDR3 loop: CASSQDLALYNSPLHF. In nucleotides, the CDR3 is TGTGCCAGCAGCCAAGATCTGGCCCTGTATAATTCACCCCTCCACTTT.

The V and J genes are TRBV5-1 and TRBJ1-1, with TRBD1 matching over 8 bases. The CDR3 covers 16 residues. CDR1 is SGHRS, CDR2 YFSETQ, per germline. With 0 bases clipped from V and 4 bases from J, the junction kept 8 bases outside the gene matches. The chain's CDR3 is CASSLAQGAGGTEAFF. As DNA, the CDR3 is TGCGCCAGCAGCTTGGCTCAGGGGGCTGGTGGCACTGAAGCTTTCTTT.

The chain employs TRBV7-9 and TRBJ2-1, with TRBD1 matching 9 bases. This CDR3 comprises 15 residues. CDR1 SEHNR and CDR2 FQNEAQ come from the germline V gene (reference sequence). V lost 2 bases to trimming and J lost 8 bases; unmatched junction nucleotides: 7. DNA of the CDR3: TGTGCCAGCAGCTTAAGGGGACAGGGCGGGGATGAGCAGTTCTTC. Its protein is CASSLRGQGGDEQFF. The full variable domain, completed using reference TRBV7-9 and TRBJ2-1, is DTGVSQNPRHKITKRGQNVTFRCDPISEHNRLYWYRQTLGQGPEFLTYFQNEAQLEKSRLLSDRFSAERPKGSFSTLEIQRTEQGDSAMYLCASSLRGQGGDEQFFGPGTRLTVL.

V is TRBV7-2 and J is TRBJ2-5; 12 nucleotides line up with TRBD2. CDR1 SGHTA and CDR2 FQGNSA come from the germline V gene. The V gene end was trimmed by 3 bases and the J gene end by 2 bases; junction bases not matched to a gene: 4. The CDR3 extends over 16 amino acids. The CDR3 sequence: CASSFGLAGGQETQYF. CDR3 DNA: TGTGCCAGCAGCTTCGGTCTAGCGGGGGGGCAAGAGACCCAGTACTTC.

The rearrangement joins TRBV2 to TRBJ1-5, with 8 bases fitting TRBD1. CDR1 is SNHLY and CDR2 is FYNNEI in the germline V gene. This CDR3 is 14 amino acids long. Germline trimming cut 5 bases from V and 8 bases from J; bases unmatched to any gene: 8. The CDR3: CASSSQGGWEPQHF. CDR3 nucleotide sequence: TGTGCCAGCAGTTCACAGGGGGGGTGGGAGCCCCAGCATTTT.

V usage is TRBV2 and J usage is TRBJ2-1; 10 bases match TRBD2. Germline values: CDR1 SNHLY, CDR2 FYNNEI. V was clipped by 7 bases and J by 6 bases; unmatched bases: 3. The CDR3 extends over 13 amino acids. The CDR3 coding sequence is TGTGCCAGCAAGCGGGAGGGCCCCAATGAGCAGTTCTTC. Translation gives CASKREGPNEQFF.

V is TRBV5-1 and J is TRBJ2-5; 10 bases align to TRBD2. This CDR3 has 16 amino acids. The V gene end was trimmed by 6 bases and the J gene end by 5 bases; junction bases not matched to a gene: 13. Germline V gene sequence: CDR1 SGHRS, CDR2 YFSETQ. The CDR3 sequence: CASIPGRSGGAETQYF. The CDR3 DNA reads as TGCGCCAGCATCCCTGGTCGGAGCGGGGGGGCGGAGACCCAGTACTTC.

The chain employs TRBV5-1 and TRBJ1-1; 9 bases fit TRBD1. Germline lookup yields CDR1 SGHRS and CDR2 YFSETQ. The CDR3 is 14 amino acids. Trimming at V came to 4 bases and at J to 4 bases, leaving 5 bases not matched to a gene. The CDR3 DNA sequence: TGCGCCAGCAGCCCTAGGACAGGGGCCACTGAAGCTTTCTTT. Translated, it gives CASSPRTGATEAFF. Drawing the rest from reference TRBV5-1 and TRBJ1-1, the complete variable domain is KAGVTQTPRYLIKTRGQQVTLSCSPISGHRSVSWYQQTPGQGLQFLFEYFSETQRNKGNFPGRFSGRQFSNSRSEMNVSTLELGDSALYLCASSPRTGATEAFFGQGTRLTVV.

This chain's CDR3 is CASSPDRLTNTGELFF. Written as DNA, the CDR3 is TGTGCCAGCAGCCCGGACAGGCTTACGAACACCGGGGAGCTGTTTTTT. This chain uses TRBV11-1 with TRBJ2-2, with 7 bases identical to TRBD1. Unmatched junction bases numbered 6, after V lost 5 bases and J lost 0 bases. The length of the CDR3 is 16 residues. Germline V gene sequence: CDR1 SGHAT, CDR2 FQDESV (reference sequence).

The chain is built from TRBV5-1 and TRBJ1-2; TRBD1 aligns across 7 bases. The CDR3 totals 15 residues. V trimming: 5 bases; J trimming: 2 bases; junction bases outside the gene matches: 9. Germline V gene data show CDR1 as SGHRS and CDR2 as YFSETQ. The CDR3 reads CASRDSRGPNYGYTF. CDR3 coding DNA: TGCGCCAGCAGGGACAGTAGGGGGCCCAACTATGGCTACACCTTC.

CDR3 sequence: CASSQNSNTEAFF. DNA for the CDR3: TGTGCCAGTAGTCAGAATTCGAACACTGAAGCTTTCTTT. The chain has TRBV19 and TRBJ1-1; D is undetermined. Trimming took 5 bases from V and 1 from J, leaving 8 bases between them. CDR3 length: 13 residues. Germline V gene data show CDR1 as LNHDA and CDR2 as SQIVND (reference sequence).

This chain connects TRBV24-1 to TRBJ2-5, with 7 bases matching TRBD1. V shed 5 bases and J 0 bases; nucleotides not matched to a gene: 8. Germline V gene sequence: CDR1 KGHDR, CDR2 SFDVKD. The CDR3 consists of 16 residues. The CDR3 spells CATSGPGTEYQETQYF. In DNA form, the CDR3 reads TGTGCCACCAGTGGTCCCGGGACAGAGTACCAAGAGACCCAGTACTTC.

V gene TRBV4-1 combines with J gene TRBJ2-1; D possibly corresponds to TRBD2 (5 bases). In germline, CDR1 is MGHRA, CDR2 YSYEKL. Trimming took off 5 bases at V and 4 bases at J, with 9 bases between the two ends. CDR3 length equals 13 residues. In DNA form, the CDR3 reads TGCGCCAGCAGCTCCGGGGTATACAATGAGCAGTTCTTC. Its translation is CASSSGVYNEQFF.